This T cell receptor (beta chain) was obtained from a study of CD8 T cells in ankylosing spondylitis. In regard to this clonotype: Its specificity is not known.

Study findings and constraints: CD8+ disease-linked clones were present at relatively low frequencies in blood.

Preparation of TCR beta libraries was done by quantitative 5'-RACE with molecular barcodes. TCRdb used MiXCR to reprocess the 5' RACE reads, holding one entry per CDR3 protein. The sample shows more than 250,000 distinct CDR3 sequences, around a tenth of them seen only once. This CDR3 region has 13 residues. Germline CDR1 KGHDR, CDR2 SFDVKD. The V end was cut by 7 bases, the J end by 5 bases, with 11 bases between. The chain recombines TRBV24-1 with TRBJ2-1; D might be TRBD2 (6 bases). The receptor's source is a female donor with ankylosing spondylitis or in good health (not recorded which). Input material: blood, either unsorted or a sorted T cell fraction (not recorded which). CDR3 region: CATRRDGDNEQFF. The DNA of the CDR3 is TGTGCCACCAGGCGGGACGGGGACAATGAGCAGTTCTTC.